Listed here is a single T cell receptor beta chain. Methods used by the authors: From reference gene primer amplification, estimates of nucleated cell counts were derived. The assay was immunoSEQ multiplex PCR, and TCRdb's table has in-frame clones only and misses some. V, J and clone size reflect that table, while D and trimming were determined from the DNA. The sample includes 74,000 or so clones, 85% to 90% seen only once; the top ten take 2.7%. This specimen comes from a study of blood T cell repertoires in COVID-19. Turning to the study itself: Material from acute and convalescent COVID-19 was sourced from the United States, Italy and Spain. Sources were T cells, B-cell-depleted T cells, or PBMCs; the material itself was cDNA or gDNA.

The clonotype was recovered from a man aged 50-59 years with acute or convalescent COVID-19. The sequencing sample was made of peripheral blood.

DNA for the CDR3: TGTGCCAGCTCACCACCGGGGACTAGTTGGGGTAATGAGCAGTTCTTC. The encoded protein is CASSPPGTSWGNEQFF. The chain carries TRBV18 and TRBJ2-1; 8 positions match TRBD2. CDR1 and CDR2 from the germline V gene are KGHSH and LQKENI. Losses at the gene ends were 0 bases for V and 7 bases for J; bases not matched to a gene: 8. This CDR3 is built from 16 residues.